A single sample gave rise to the 4 T cell receptor beta chains below, sequenced in a study of glioma-infiltrating T cells. TCR alpha and beta CDR3 regions were amplified from RNA using iRepertoire nested multiplex PCR. TCRdb analysed the multiplex PCR reads with MiXCR anew, one entry per CDR3 protein. This table has about 210,000 distinct CDR3 sequences, over 25% appearing once. Input material: glioma tissue, nonneoplastic brain tissue, or PBMCs (not recorded which). These receptors were obtained from a human donor with low-grade glioma or glioblastoma, undergoing nonglioma brain surgery, or in good health (not recorded which).

At least ten counts were recorded for this clonotype. The gene calls are TRBV5-4 and TRBJ1-2; TRBD1 aligns across 8 bases. Germline-derived CDR1 and CDR2 are SGHNT and YYREEE (reference sequence). V lost 5 bases and J lost 8; bases outside the gene matches: 8. This CDR3 region has 13 residues. The CDR3 nucleotides read TGTGCCAGCAGTTCGGACAGGGAGAGAGGCTACACCTTC. Its protein product is CASSSDRERGYTF.

In its sample, this clonotype was seen many times. V is TRBV7-2 and J is TRBJ2-3; 7 bases map to TRBD2. Looked up from germline, CDR1 is SGHTA and CDR2 is FQGNSA. The CDR3 is 16 amino acids. The V segment lost 1 base and the J segment 4 bases; nucleotides outside the gene matches: 8. CDR3: CASSLGVGAGADTQYF. The CDR3 DNA reads as TGTGCCAGCAGCTTAGGGGTCGGGGCGGGGGCAGATACGCAGTATTTT. The full variable domain, completed using reference TRBV7-2 and TRBJ2-3, is GAGVSQSPSNKVTEKGKDVELRCDPISGHTALYWYRQSLGQGLEFLIYFQGNSAPDKSGLPSDRFSAERTGGSVSTLTIQRTQQEDSAVYLCASSLGVGAGADTQYFGPGTRLTVL.

The rearrangement joins TRBV30 to TRBJ1-1; D remains unclear. Per germline, CDR1 GTSNPN and CDR2 SVGIG (reference sequence). V shed 2 bases and J shed 2 bases, with 9 bases lying between them. This CDR3 comprises 13 residues. CDR3 sequence: CAWSPGFNTEAFF. In DNA, the CDR3 is TGTGCCTGGAGTCCGGGATTTAACACTGAAGCTTTCTTT.

The chain is built from TRBV12-5 and TRBJ1-1, with unresolved D. CDR1 is LGHNT and CDR2 is FRNRAP in the germline V gene. V was clipped by 5 bases and J by 6 bases, with 22 bases between them. CDR3 length equals 16 residues. The chain's CDR3 is CASGPYEGRAGSEAFF. DNA of the CDR3: TGTGCTAGTGGTCCTTACGAGGGCAGAGCGGGTTCTGAAGCTTTCTTT.